In its sample, the clone carrying this TCR beta chain was seen once. One end of the junction fails to match germline, which may point to a read error. This entry comes from a study of CD8 T cells in Susac syndrome. There are 14 residues in the CDR3. The V gene's germline CDR1 is MDHEN and CDR2 SYDVKM. With random hexamers, roughly 0.5 to 1 ug RNA was reverse transcribed. Across 54 Vbeta and 13 Jbeta, TCR beta CDR3 was amplified with immunoSEQ multiplex PCR. TCRdb re-called the immunoSEQ multiplex PCR reads through MiXCR, storing one row per CDR3 protein. Of approximately 140,000 distinct CDR3 sequences detected, roughly 80% appear once; the ten largest clones hold around 0.49%. Sequencing of TCR beta covered CD8+ and CD4+ T cells obtained from blood. Bulk CD8+ and CD4+ cells came from magnetic negative isolation; CD8+ TEMRA by FACS.

The sample comprised CD8+ T cells from PBMCs. This rearrangement joins TRBV28 to TRBJ1-3, with a tentative D call TRBD1 (6 bases). The TCR was taken from a human donor with multiple sclerosis. Written as DNA, the CDR3 is TGTGCCAGCAGTTTATACAGGGCTGGAAACGCCATATATTTT. Residues: CASSLYRAGNAIYF.